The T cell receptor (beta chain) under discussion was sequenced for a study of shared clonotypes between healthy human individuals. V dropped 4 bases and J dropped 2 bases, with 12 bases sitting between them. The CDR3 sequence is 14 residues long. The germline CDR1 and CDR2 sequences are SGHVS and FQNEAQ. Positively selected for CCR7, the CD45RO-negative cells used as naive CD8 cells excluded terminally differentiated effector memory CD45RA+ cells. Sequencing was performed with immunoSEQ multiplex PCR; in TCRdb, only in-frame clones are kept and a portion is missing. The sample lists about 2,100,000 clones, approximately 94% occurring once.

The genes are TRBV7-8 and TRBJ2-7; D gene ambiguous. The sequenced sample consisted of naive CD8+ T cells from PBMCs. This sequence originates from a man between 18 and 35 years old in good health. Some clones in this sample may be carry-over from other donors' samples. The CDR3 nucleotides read TGTGCCAGCAGCTCAAACCGGCAAGCCTACGAGCAGTACTTC. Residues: CASSSNRQAYEQYF.